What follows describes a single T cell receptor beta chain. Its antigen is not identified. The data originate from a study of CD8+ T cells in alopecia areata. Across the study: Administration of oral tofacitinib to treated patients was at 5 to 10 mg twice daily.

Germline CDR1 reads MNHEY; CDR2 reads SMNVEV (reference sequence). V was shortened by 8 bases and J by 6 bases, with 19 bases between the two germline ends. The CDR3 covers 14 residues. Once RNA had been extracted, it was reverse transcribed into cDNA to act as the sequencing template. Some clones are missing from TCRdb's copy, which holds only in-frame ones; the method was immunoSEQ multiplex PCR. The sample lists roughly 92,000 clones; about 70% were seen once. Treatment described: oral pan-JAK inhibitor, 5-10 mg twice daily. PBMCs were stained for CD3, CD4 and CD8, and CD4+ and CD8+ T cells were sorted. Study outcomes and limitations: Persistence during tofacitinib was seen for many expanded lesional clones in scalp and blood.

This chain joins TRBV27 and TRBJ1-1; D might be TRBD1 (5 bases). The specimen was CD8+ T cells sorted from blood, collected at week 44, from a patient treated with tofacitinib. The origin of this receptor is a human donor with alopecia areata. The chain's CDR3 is CASAPPLRGSEAFF. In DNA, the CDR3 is TGTGCCAGCGCCCCCCCACTTCGGGGCTCTGAAGCTTTCTTT.